This T cell receptor beta chain was found in a study of cytomegalovirus exposure and HLA in healthy donors (dated by TCRdb to about 2017). About the study as a whole: According to an earlier analysis of several hundred of the donors, some 170 million T cells yielded 120 million or so unique TCR beta sequences and 276 Gb of sequence data. The study profiled the T cell repertoires of hundreds of subjects by immunosequencing and related them to cytomegalovirus serostatus. Donor age, sex, ethnicity and CMV serostatus were compiled together with the repertoire data. To decide whether each TCR beta V gene segment behaved as functional or pseudogenic, an earlier analysis of some 600 of the donors relied on high-throughput TCR beta sequencing. The study was designed to test whether signatures of past pathogen exposure could be identified by cataloging public T cell receptors. In a later genetic analysis, genome-wide SNP genotypes for about three fifths of the 666 donors were used, and that subset was treated as a discovery cohort. Because of strong linkage in the cohort, 5 or 6 DR-DQ haplotypes were treated as single units for association and clustering. Of the approximately 400 genotyped donors, about 80% fell in the genetic ancestry cluster associated with self-reported Caucasian donors. To predict cytomegalovirus infection status, the study combined high-throughput TCR immunosequencing, statistical association of individual TCRs with disease status, and machine learning. Class I and class II HLA loci were covered by the typing at four-digit resolution. All discovery cohort repertoires had been generated on a single sequencing platform. A separate validation cohort of roughly 110 different subjects was used in addition to the approximately 670-subject first cohort. About 310 gigabases of sequencing data and tens of millions of unique TCR sequences were included in an early release covering around 600 HLA-typed donors. Rather than using new phenotypic data, the later analysis identified candidate immune exposures from TCR beta sequences and from how often those sequences occurred across donors. Among about 370 genotyped donors of the cohort, an average of roughly 230,000 unique TCR beta nucleotide sequences was sequenced per donor, of which about 19% were non-productive. The number of typed donors differed by locus: roughly 620-640 for A, B, C, DRB1 and DQB1; 522 for DQA1; approximately 610 for DPA1; and about 450 for DPB1. A later analysis re-analyzed previously published TCR beta repertoires from roughly 600 donors and added high-resolution HLA genotyping to study TCR occurrence patterns.

The cohort was made up of approximately 700 healthy bone marrow donors. At the time of sampling, every cohort member was nominally healthy, though immune exposures that went unrecorded were likely present. The donor was CMV seropositive and was included in the group of 250 to 350 seropositive cohort members. Each donor provided a peripheral blood sample, and peripheral blood mononuclear cells were used for TCR beta sequencing. Genomic DNA extraction from the blood cell samples was performed with the Qiagen DNeasy Blood Extraction Kit. Libraries were prepared through the immunoSEQ multiplex PCR assay. The multiplex PCR relied on a mix of 60 forward primers for TCR Vbeta segments and 13 reverse primers for TCR Jbeta segments. A multiplex PCR assay on genomic DNA amplified the CDR3 region of rearranged TCR beta genes. On the Illumina HiSeq System, the amplified TCR beta libraries were sequenced as 87-base-pair reads. Regarding the original processing steps: A later analysis tallied tens of millions of unique TCR beta chains across the 666 repertoires, and around 10 million of those chains were shared by two or more donors. Raw reads were error-corrected and collapsed into unique sequences with a nearest-neighbor algorithm that merged closely related sequences to remove PCR and sequencing errors. V, D and J gene segments were assigned by aligning CDR3 sequences to IMGT reference sequences. For a sequence to be retained, a match of at least six nucleotides to both a V gene segment and a J gene segment was required. Rearrangements were classified as productive when the CDR3 lacked stop codons and remained in frame with V and J, and all other rearrangements were classified as non-productive. Following IMGT convention, CDR3 was defined as the stretch from the second conserved V-encoded cysteine up to the conserved J-encoded phenylalanine. Sequences without an unambiguous match to a single V gene segment were excluded from the earlier analysis of several hundred of the donors. In an earlier analysis of 587 of the donors, V segments were called functional above 56.7% productive rearrangements and were called segregating when the between-donor standard deviation exceeded 5%. A statistical classification framework was developed to diagnose cytomegalovirus status using the catalog of TCR beta chain sequences. In a later analysis, TCR nucleotide sequences were compared against IMGT/GENE-DB human TR gene sequences so that V and J genes could be assigned. The TCRdist pipeline was used in a later analysis to assign CDR3 sequences and most-parsimonious VDJ recombination scenarios. In a later analysis, each TCR beta chain was defined by its CDR3 amino acid sequence together with its V-gene family, and reads lacking a unique V-gene family were excluded. As a way to deal with suspected cross-contamination and a sequencing artifact, a later analysis dropped roughly 620 nucleotide sequences that were highly shared and had low generation probability. A later analysis calculated a clonal expansion index for each public chain from normalized within-repertoire ranks of inferred template counts. A later analysis computed generation probabilities with a VDJ recombination model fitted to out-of-frame rearrangements, and checked the results against IGoR. Hypergeometric tests were used in a later analysis to score TCR-TCR, TCR-HLA and TCR-CMV co-occurrence, with a repertoire-size bias correction applied to the TCR pairs. In a later analysis, false discovery rates were estimated by permuting HLA or CMV assignments 20 times. A later analysis grouped co-occurring TCRs with DBSCAN, adding TCRdist sequence similarity when clustering within HLA-allele-positive subsets. Co-occurrence clustering excluded repertoires with fewer than 30,000 or more than 120,000 public chains, plus five with anomalous nucleotide sharing. Here the immuneACCESS table is served through TCRdb, limited to in-frame sequences with V and J called. Missing clones are a known gap in these copies; in checked studies unresolved V genes cover under half, and the rest lacks a known reason. That table gives V, J and clone size, and the DNA gave D and trimming. The sample has roughly 90,000 clones on record, over 65% of them singletons. The ten largest clonotypes hold approximately 4.6% of the sample.

Findings and caveats that apply to the study as a whole: Only TCR beta chains were sequenced in this cohort, and the absence of alpha or paired-chain data limited detectable features. Three of the identified cytomegalovirus-associated TCR beta chains were confirmed in vitro to be specific for cytomegalovirus antigens. In a later analysis, the rate of TCR association differed among HLA loci, with DRB1 alleles having the most associated TCRs and HLA-C alleles having the fewest. A further reported finding was that TCR beta sequences accurately predicted the HLA-A and HLA-B alleles for most subjects in the first cohort. When HLA alleles, especially DR and DQ, strongly co-occurred, TCR associations were difficult to assign to individual alleles. In a later analysis, most CMV-associated TCR beta chains were found to appear HLA-restricted, with HLA associations seemingly driven largely by CMV exposure. Because HLA typing was unavailable for some donors at each locus, only the typed subset was used in association tests. CMV serostatus was the only immune exposure information available for the cohort. Most TCR sequences were observed very rarely across donors, whereas some public TCRs were present in many individuals. Correlated functional status among segregating V segments might be attributable to linkage disequilibrium, but an unknown experimental factor could not be ruled out. Roughly uniform sequencing depth across donors was assumed in presence/absence analyses, although this assumption may not hold. The study listed 150 to 200 TCR beta chains as associated with cytomegalovirus. A later analysis associated approximately 17,000 TCR beta sequences with specific HLA alleles at a false discovery rate of 0.05. Roughly 15 rarely observed V segments, including chromosome 9 orphons, were excluded from the earlier analysis of several hundred of the donors because counts were too low. Compared with the approximately 670-donor mean, donors in an Asian-associated ancestry cluster had fewer N-insertions in productive TCRs, according to a later genetic analysis. A cluster of highly shared sequence variants was judged likely to represent a technical artifact of the sequencing pipeline. Several of the top co-occurrence clusters appeared to be linked to parvovirus B19, influenza, CMV and Epstein-Barr virus, according to a later analysis. The classifier was reported to diagnose cytomegalovirus status with high specificity and sensitivity in both the original and validation cohorts. Broadly in line with IMGT annotations, most TCR beta V segments showed up in productive rearrangements about 87% or about 30% of the time in an earlier analysis of around 550 of the donors. Compared with equally common non-associated chains, HLA-associated TCR beta chains in a later analysis were more clonally expanded and had lower generation probabilities. According to the authors, the approach could potentially be generalized to other disease states and immunological phenotypes. A later genetic analysis associated a missense DCLRE1C variant with V-gene and J-gene trimming of TCR beta chains, and an independent cohort replicated the association.

The sample holds a few counts of this clone. This clone's antigen is unknown. The input lacks base qualities; no much larger clone sits a single base away. This receptor was obtained from a woman aged 40 to 49 in good health and CMV-seropositive. Sequences were obtained from PBMCs.

The CDR3 protein is CASSRSGTRYNEQFF. Read as DNA, the sequence is TGTGCCAGCAGCAGATCCGGGACTAGATACAATGAGCAGTTCTTC. The rearranged segments are TRBV7-6 and TRBJ2-1; TRBD2 matches 8 bases in the middle. Taken from cysteine to phenylalanine, the CDR3 has 15 residues. Of all the DNA, just the CDR3 is kept, 45 bases in frame from base 1. In the germline V gene, CDR1 corresponds to SGHVS and CDR2 to FNYEAQ. After removal of 5 bases from V and 4 bases from J, the junction retains 7 bases not matched to a gene.